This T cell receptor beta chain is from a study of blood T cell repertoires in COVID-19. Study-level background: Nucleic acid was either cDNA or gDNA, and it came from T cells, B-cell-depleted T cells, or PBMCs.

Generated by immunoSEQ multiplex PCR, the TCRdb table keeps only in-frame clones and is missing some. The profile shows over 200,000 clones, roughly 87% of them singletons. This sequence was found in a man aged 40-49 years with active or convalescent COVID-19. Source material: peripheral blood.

CDR3 sequence reads: CASSLAQGNEKLFF. The CDR3 DNA reads as TGTGCCAGCAGCTTGGCCCAGGGGAACGAAAAACTGTTTTTT. The V gene is TRBV5-5, the J gene TRBJ1-4; D is perhaps TRBD1 (6 bases). The CDR3 has 14 amino acids. Germline V CDR1 and CDR2: SGHKS, YYEKEE (reference sequence). V dropped 0 bases and J dropped 8 bases, with 11 bases sitting between them.